The clone carrying this T cell receptor beta chain was counted a few times. This CDR3 spans 13 amino acids. The germline CDR1 and CDR2 sequences are LNHDA and SQIVND (reference sequence). V lost 2 bases to trimming and J lost 4 bases; unmatched junction nucleotides: 1. This record belongs to a study of chemoradiotherapy in HPV16-positive cancers. Generated by immunoSEQ multiplex PCR, the TCRdb table keeps only in-frame clones and is missing some. Of 55,000 to 85,000 clones detected, 88% appear once; the ten largest clones hold 4.2%. Sequenced here: blood, sampled from a patient who underwent chemoradiotherapy. The receptor's source is a human donor with HPV-associated anogenital cancer. V usage is TRBV19 and J usage is TRBJ2-5, with 7 bases that match TRBD2. The CDR3 protein is CASSILAGETQYF. CDR3 sequence (DNA): TGTGCCAGTAGTATATTAGCGGGAGAGACCCAGTACTTC.